Listed below are T cell receptor beta chains from one sample, sequenced in a study of vaccination effects on CD4 cells after COVID-19. Sequenced by immunoSEQ multiplex PCR; TCRdb stores in-frame clones only, minus some. The table lists some 68,000 clones, about 65% of them singletons. Which antigens these TCRs recognize remains unknown. Sequenced material: CD4+ T cells from PBMCs cultured with HCoV-OC43 spike peptides, taken before COVID-19 vaccination. The receptors were sampled from a human donor who received a COVID-19 vaccine. Each CDR3 is given with its conserved first and last residue. D genes are given only for firm matches. Part of the rows lack a size; the others show once, few, many or a class for expanded clones.

V gene	J gene	D gene	clone size	CDR3 protein
TRBV12-3/TRBV12-4	TRBJ2-5	-	-	CASSLGGLGTQYF
TRBV2	TRBJ1-1	TRBD1	-	CASSGTGTGGTEAFF
TRBV5-1	TRBJ2-2	TRBD1	few	CASSPPGTGGTGELFF
TRBV5-1	TRBJ2-1	TRBD2	-	CASSLALSAGPYNEQFF
TRBV10-1	TRBJ2-3	TRBD1	-	CASSESTGQGASTDTQYF
TRBV29-1	TRBJ2-5	TRBD1	-	CSVGQGQETQYF
TRBV7-8	TRBJ1-5	-	-	CASSRGNQPQHF
TRBV2	TRBJ1-6	TRBD1	-	CASTTQTGGNSPLHF
TRBV10-1	TRBJ1-2	-	few	CASSEEQGYGYTF
TRBV18	TRBJ1-1	-	-	CASSATQNTEAFF
TRBV7-2	TRBJ2-3	TRBD1	-	CASSSVSTGLDTQYF
TRBV10-3	TRBJ1-3	-	-	CAISDLIRQGDAGNTIYF
TRBV11-2	TRBJ1-2	TRBD1	-	CASSATTGVNYGYTF
TRBV7-2	TRBJ2-5	-	-	CASSPTGTAGETQYF
TRBV10-1	TRBJ1-6	-	-	CASRRDYNSPLHF
TRBV7-2	TRBJ2-3	-	-	CASSFTDTQYF
TRBV9	TRBJ1-2	-	-	CASSEGGPGRTNYGYTF
TRBV4-1	TRBJ1-1	-	few	CASSTAVEVFTDTEAFF
TRBV13	TRBJ1-1	-	-	CASSSRVGTEAFF
TRBV7-3	TRBJ2-5	TRBD2	-	CASSPGLAGSPPETQYF
TRBV5-1	TRBJ2-2	-	-	CASSGRGTGELFF
TRBV2	TRBJ1-2	TRBD1	-	CASSVETGGGYTF